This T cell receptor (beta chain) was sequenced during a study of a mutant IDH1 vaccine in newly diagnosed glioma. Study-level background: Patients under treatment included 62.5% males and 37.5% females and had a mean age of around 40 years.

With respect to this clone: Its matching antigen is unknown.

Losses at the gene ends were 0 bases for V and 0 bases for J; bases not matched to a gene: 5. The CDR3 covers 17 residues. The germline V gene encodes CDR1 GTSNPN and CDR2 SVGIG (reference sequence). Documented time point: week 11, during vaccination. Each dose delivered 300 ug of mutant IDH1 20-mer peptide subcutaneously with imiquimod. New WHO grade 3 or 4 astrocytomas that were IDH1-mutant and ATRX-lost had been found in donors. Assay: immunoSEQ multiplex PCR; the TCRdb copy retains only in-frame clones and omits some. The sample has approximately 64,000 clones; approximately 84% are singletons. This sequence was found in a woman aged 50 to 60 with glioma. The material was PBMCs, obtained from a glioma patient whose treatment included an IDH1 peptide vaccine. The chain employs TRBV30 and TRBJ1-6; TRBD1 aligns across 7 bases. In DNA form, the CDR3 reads TGTGCCTGGAGTGTTCCGGGACAGAGCTCCTATAATTCACCCCTCCACTTT. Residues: CAWSVPGQSSYNSPLHF.